The rows below give T cell receptor beta chains drawn from one sample of a study of control samples from healthy donors and cancer patients. Some clones are missing from TCRdb's copy, which holds only in-frame ones; the method was immunoSEQ multiplex PCR. The table includes about 90,000 clones, approximately 95% detected once. The sequencing sample was made of blood. The receptors here all came from a woman in her 30s in good health. Both conserved end residues are part of each CDR3. Each record gives: J gene, D gene, clone size, V gene, CDR3 DNA, CDR3 protein. A D gene is named only where the DNA matches it firmly. Clone sizes are given selectively: once, few, many, or a class where the clone is expanded.

TRBJ2-4 . . TRBV2 TGTGCCAGCAGTGAAGGAGCCAAAAACATTCAGTACTTC CASSEGAKNIQYF
TRBJ1-2 . once TRBV7-2 TGTGCCAGCAGCCAAGGTGAGCGGTCCCGGCATGGCTACACCTTC CASSQGERSRHGYTF
TRBJ2-7 . . TRBV5-6 TGTGCCAGCCGCTCTCCGTCCGAGCAGTACTTC CASRSPSEQYF
TRBJ1-5 TRBD1 . TRBV2 TGTGCCAGCAGTTTTCCGGTCACAGGGGCCGGGAGCAATCAGCCCCAGCATTTT CASSFPVTGAGSNQPQHF
TRBJ2-7 TRBD1 . TRBV11-3 TGTGCCAGCAGCGCCCGGGACAGGGGTTACGAGCAGTACTTC CASSARDRGYEQYF
TRBJ2-1 . . TRBV6-1 TGTGCCAGCAGTGGAGGAAGGTCCGTAGCCTACAATGAGCAGTTCTTC CASSGGRSVAYNEQFF
TRBJ2-5 . once TRBV11-2 TGTGCCAGCAGCATAGTCGGAGTCTCCGGGGAGACCCAGTACTTC CASSIVGVSGETQYF
TRBJ2-7 . . TRBV28 TGTGCCAGCAGTTTGCGGTACGAGCAGTACTTC CASSLRYEQYF
TRBJ2-1 TRBD2 few TRBV5-1 TGCGCCAGCAAGCTAGCGGGGGCCAGCTCCTACAATGAGCAGTTCTTC CASKLAGASSYNEQFF
TRBJ2-5 TRBD2 . TRBV5-1 TGCGCCAGCAGCTTGGTGTTGAGGGCTAGCGGGAGGGCCGAAGAGACCCAGTACTTC CASSLVLRASGRAEETQYF
TRBJ1-5 TRBD1 . TRBV6-5 TGTGCCAGCAGCCAGGGGGGGGAGAATCAGCCCCAGCATTTT CASSQGGENQPQHF
TRBJ1-1 TRBD1 . TRBV6-5 TGTGCCAGCAGTTACTCGCGGGACAGCAACACTGAAGCTTTCTTT CASSYSRDSNTEAFF
TRBJ1-2 . . TRBV19 TGTGCCAGTAGTCCCGGACCGGGGGCGCGAGGCTACACCTTC CASSPGPGARGYTF
TRBJ1-1 . . TRBV6-5 TGTGCCAGCATCCCTCATCCGAACACTGAAGCTTTCTTT CASIPHPNTEAFF